This T cell receptor beta chain was sequenced during a study of cytomegalovirus exposure and HLA in healthy donors. A word on this clone: Its matching antigen is unknown.

General study findings and limits: The study put under 200 TCR beta chains on its list as cytomegalovirus-associated. In a later analysis, compared with equally common non-associated chains, HLA-associated beta chains were more expanded.

CDR3 size: 14 residues. In germline, CDR1 is SGHRS, CDR2 YFSETQ. Germline trimming cut 4 bases from V and 5 bases from J; bases unmatched to any gene: 6. PCR primers comprised 60 Vbeta and 13 Jbeta primers. The repertoire was sequenced with immunoSEQ multiplex PCR; TCRdb's copy has only in-frame clones and lacks some. The top ten clones hold around 4% of a sample with some 130,000 clones, 77% of them seen once. The V and J genes are TRBV5-1 and TRBJ1-1, with 9 bases identical to TRBD1. Sequencing was done on a sample of PBMCs. The receptor's source is a male donor in good health and CMV-seropositive. This CDR3 is CASSAGTGSTEAFF. The CDR3 bases are TGCGCCAGCAGCGCCGGGACAGGGTCAACTGAAGCTTTCTTT.